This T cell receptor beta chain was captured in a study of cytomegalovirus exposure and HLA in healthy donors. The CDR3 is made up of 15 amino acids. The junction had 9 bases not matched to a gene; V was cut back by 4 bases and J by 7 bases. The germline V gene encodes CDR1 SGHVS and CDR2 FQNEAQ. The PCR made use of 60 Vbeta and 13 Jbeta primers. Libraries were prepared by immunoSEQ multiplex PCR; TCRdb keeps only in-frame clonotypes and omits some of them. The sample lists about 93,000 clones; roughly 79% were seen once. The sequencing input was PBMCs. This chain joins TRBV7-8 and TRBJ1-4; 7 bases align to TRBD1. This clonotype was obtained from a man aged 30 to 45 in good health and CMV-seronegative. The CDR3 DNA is TGTGCCAGCAGCTCGCGTGACAGGGCTGGTGAAAAACTGTTTTTT. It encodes CASSSRDRAGEKLFF.